The 5 T cell receptor beta chains presented below share a single source sample, sequenced in a study of blood T cell repertoires in COVID-19. The repertoire was sequenced with immunoSEQ multiplex PCR; TCRdb's copy has only in-frame clones and lacks some. The table includes under 400,000 clones, about 89% detected once. Sample: PBMCs or T cells enriched from blood (not recorded which). The receptors here all came from a man in his forties in a cohort exposed to, infected with or recovered from COVID-19 (not recorded which).

This clone was seen more than once but under ten times. The sample contains more than one DNA sequence encoding this CDR3. This chain links TRBV7-3 with TRBJ2-1; 8 bases agree with TRBD2. V trimming: 3 bases; J trimming: 5 bases; junction bases outside the gene matches: 6. Germline V gives CDR1 SGHTA, CDR2 FQGTGA. The CDR3 has 15 amino acids. The CDR3 bases are TGTGCCAGCAGCTTGCTAGCGGGCGCTGACAATGAGCAGTTCTTC. This codes for CASSLLAGADNEQFF.

The DNA for the CDR3 is TGTGCCAGCAGCGCGGGACTAGCGGCCCAAGAGACCCAGTACTTC. It codes for CASSAGLAAQETQYF. This chain connects TRBV5-4 to TRBJ2-5; 11 bases agree with TRBD2. CDR1 is SGHNT and CDR2 is YYREEE in the germline V gene (reference sequence). This CDR3 spans 15 amino acids. V lost 4 bases to trimming and J lost 1 base; unmatched junction nucleotides: 3. The whole variable domain, filled in from reference TRBV5-4 and TRBJ2-5, reads ETGVTQSPTHLIKTRGQQVTLRCSSQSGHNTVSWYQQALGQGPQFIFQYYREEENGRGNFPPRFSGLQFPNYSSELNVNALELDDSALYLCASSAGLAAQETQYFGPGTRLLVL.

The chain carries TRBV11-1 and TRBJ2-2; 9 bases agree with TRBD1. The germline gives CDR1 SGHAT, CDR2 FQDESV (reference sequence). With 6 bases clipped from V and 6 bases from J, the junction kept 5 bases outside the gene matches. The length of the CDR3 is 14 residues. The CDR3 DNA follows: TGTGCCAGCAGACAGGGGGCTAGGGCCGGGGAGCTGTTTTTT. Its translation: CASRQGARAGELFF.

The rearrangement links TRBV7-9 to TRBJ1-4; D perhaps matches TRBD1 (5 bases). V gave up 3 bases and J gave up 0 bases, with 11 bases separating them. This CDR3 has 16 amino acids. The germline gives CDR1 SEHNR, CDR2 FQNEAQ (reference sequence). The CDR3 bases are TGTGCCAGCAGCTTCGGGGGGATCTCAACTAATGAAAAACTGTTTTTT. Residues: CASSFGGISTNEKLFF.

The chain employs TRBV3-1 (or the pseudogene TRBV3-2) and TRBJ2-5; no definite D call. This CDR3 contains 12 residues. Germline V gene lookup returns CDR1 LGHDT and CDR2 YNNKEL (reference sequence). The V end lost 4 bases, the J end lost 4 bases, and 7 bases lay between the germline ends. In nucleotides, the CDR3 is TGTGCCAGCAGCCGAGAGAGAGAGACCCAGTACTTC. Its translation is CASSRERETQYF.